This T cell receptor beta chain was identified during a study of blood T cell repertoires in COVID-19. Study at large: Whether acute or convalescent, the COVID-19 samples came from the United States, Italy and Spain. PBMCs, B-cell-depleted T cells, or T cells were the source of the cDNA or gDNA that made up the material.

Trimming cost V 1 base and J 3 bases; bases outside gene matches: 4. CDR1 is MDHEN, CDR2 SYDVKM, per germline. CDR3 length: 15 amino acids. In the original analysis: By means of reference gene primer amplification, nucleated cell counts were estimated. The method was immunoSEQ multiplex PCR; TCRdb's version includes in-frame clones alone and lacks a portion of them. V and J calls plus clone size are reproduced from that table; the DNA served to infer D and trimming. This sample has 170,000 or so clones, with over 90% found just once. This clonotype was obtained from a man aged 50-60 years with acute or convalescent COVID-19. V and J are TRBV28 and TRBJ2-7, with 9 bases that match TRBD1. Material: peripheral blood. The CDR3 DNA follows: TGTGCCAGCAGTTTATCCACAGGGGGCCTCTACGAGCAGTACTTC. Its translation: CASSLSTGGLYEQYF. Based on the CDR3 plus reference TRBV28 and TRBJ2-7, the full variable domain is DVKVTQSSRYLVKRTGEKVFLECVQDMDHENMFWYRQDPGLGLRLIYFSYDVKMKEKGDIPEGYSVSREKKERFSLILESASTNQTSMYLCASSLSTGGLYEQYFGPGTRLTVT.